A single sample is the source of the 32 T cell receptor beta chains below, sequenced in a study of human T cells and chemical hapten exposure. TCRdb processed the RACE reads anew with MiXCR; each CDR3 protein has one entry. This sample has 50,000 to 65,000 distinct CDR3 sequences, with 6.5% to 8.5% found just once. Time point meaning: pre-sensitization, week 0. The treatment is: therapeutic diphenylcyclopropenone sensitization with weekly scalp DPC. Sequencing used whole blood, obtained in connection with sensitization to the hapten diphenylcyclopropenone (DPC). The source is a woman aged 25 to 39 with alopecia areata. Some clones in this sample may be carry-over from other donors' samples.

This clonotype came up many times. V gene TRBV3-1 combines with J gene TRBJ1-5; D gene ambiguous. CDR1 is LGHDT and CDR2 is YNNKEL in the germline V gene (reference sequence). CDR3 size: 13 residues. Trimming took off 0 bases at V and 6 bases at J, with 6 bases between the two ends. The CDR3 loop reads CASSQEGGQPQHF. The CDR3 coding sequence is TGTGCCAGCAGCCAAGAAGGAGGTCAGCCCCAGCATTTT.

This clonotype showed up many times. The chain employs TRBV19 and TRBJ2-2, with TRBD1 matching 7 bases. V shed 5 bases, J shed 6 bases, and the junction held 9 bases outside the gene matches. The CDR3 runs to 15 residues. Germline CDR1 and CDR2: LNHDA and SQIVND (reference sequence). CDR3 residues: CASSGRTGSPGELFF. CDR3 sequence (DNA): TGTGCCAGTAGTGGAAGGACAGGATCCCCCGGGGAGCTGTTTTTT.

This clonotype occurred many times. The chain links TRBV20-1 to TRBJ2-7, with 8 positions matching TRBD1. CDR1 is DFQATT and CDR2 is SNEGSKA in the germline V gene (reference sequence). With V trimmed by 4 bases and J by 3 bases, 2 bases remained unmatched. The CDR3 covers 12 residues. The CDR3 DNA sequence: TGCAGTGCTAAAACAGGGGGCTACGAGCAGTACTTC. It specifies CSAKTGGYEQYF.

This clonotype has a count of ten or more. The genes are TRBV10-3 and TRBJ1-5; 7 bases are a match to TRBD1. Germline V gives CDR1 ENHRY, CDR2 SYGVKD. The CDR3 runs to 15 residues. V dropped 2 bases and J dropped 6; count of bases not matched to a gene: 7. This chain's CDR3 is CAISEVTGESQPQHF. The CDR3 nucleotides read TGTGCCATCAGTGAGGTTACAGGGGAAAGTCAGCCCCAGCATTTT.

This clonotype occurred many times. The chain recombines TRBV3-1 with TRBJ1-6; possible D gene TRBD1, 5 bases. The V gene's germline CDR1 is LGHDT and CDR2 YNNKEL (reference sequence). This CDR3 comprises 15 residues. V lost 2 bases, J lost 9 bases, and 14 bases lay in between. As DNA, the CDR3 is TGTGCCAGCAGCCAATCGGCAGGGATGTCTTCACCCCTCCACTTT. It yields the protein CASSQSAGMSSPLHF.

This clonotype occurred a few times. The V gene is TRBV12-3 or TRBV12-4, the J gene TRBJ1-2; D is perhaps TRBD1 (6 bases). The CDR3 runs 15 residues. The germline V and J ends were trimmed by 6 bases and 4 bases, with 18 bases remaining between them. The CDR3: CASSPLSGGGYGYTF. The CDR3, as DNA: TGTGCCAGCAGCCCCCTTTCGGGGGGCGGCTATGGCTACACCTTC.

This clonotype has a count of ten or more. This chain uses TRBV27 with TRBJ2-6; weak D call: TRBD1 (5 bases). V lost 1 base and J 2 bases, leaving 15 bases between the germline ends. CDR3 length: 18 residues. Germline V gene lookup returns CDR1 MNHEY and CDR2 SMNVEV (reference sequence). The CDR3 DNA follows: TGTGCCAGCAGTTTATATTTTATTGGGGCGACTGGGGCCAACGTCCTGACTTTC. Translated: CASSLYFIGATGANVLTF.

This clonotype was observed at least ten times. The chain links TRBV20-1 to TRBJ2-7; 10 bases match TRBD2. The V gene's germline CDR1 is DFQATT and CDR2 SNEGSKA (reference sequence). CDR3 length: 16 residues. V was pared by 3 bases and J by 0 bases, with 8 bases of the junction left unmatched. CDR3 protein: CSASGSLAGDSYEQYF. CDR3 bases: TGCAGTGCTAGCGGAAGTCTAGCGGGGGACTCCTACGAGCAGTACTTC.

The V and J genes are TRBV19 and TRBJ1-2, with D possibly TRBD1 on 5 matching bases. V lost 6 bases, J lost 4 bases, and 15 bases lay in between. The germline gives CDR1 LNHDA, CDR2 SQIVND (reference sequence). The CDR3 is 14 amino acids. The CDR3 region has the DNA TGTGCCAGTAGGACGCCGGGGGGAATCTATGGCTACACCTTC. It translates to CASRTPGGIYGYTF.

In DNA form, the CDR3 reads TGTGCCAGCAGCTTAGGTTCGACTGAAGCTTTCTTT. Its protein is CASSLGSTEAFF. V usage is TRBV7-9 and J usage is TRBJ1-1; D gene uncertain. Trimming removed 1 base from V and 5 bases from J, with 5 bases in between. Looked up from germline, CDR1 is SEHNR and CDR2 is FQNEAQ (reference sequence). There are 12 residues in the CDR3.

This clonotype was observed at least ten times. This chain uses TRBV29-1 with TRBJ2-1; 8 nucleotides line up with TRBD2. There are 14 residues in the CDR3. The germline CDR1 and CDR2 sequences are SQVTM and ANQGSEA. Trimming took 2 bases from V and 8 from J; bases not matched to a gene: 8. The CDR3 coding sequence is TGCAGCGTTGAAATGGGCCGGCGGGGGGATGAGCAGTTCTTC. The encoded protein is CSVEMGRRGDEQFF.

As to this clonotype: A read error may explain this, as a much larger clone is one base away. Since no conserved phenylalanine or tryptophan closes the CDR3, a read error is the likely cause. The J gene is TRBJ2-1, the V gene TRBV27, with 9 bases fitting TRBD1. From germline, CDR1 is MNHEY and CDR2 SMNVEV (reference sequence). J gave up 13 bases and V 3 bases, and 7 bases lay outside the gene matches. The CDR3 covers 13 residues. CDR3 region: CASSFKRDREQFS. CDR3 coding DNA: TGTGCCAGCAGTTTTAAAAGGGACAGGGAACAGTTCTCC.

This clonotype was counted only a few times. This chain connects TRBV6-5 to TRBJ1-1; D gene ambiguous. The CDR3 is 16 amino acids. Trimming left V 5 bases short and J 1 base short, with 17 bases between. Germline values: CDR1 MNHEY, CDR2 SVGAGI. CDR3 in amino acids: CASSTGRNWKNTEAFF. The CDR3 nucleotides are TGTGCCAGCAGTACGGGTCGCAATTGGAAGAACACTGAAGCTTTCTTT.

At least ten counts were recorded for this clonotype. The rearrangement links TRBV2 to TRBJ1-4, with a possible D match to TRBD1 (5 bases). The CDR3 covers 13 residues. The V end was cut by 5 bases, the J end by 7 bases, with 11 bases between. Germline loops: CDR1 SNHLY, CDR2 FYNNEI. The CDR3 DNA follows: TGTGCCAGCAGTCTGGGGGGAGTTGAAAAACTGTTTTTT. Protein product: CASSLGGVEKLFF.

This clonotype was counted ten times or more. In DNA, the CDR3 is TGTGCCAGCAGTGATAGCGGGGCTACGGTTGGGTACTTC. As protein: CASSDSGATVGYF. This chain connects TRBV2 to TRBJ2-7; 8 bases fit TRBD2. V was clipped by 3 bases and J by 12 bases; unmatched bases: 10. From germline, CDR1 is SNHLY and CDR2 FYNNEI. The CDR3 sequence is 13 residues long.

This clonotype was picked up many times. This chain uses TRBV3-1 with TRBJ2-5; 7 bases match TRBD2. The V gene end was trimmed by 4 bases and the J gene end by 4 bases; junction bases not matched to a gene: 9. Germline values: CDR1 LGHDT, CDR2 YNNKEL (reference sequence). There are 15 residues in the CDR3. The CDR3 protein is CASSRSSGGGETQYF. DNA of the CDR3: TGTGCCAGCAGCCGAAGTAGCGGCGGGGGAGAGACCCAGTACTTC.

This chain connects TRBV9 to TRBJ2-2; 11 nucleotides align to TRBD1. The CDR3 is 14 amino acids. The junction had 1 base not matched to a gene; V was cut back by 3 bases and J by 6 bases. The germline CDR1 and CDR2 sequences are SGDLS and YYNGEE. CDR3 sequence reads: CASSEGQGAGELFF. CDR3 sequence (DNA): TGTGCCAGCAGCGAGGGACAGGGGGCCGGGGAGCTGTTTTTT.

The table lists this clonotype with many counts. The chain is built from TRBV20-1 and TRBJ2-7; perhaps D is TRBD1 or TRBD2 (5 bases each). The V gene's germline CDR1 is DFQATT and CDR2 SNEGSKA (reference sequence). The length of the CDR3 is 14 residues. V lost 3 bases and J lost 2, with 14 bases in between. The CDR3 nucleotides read TGCAGTGCTAGTGCACGGGACGGACCCTACGAGCAGTACTTC. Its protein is CSASARDGPYEQYF.

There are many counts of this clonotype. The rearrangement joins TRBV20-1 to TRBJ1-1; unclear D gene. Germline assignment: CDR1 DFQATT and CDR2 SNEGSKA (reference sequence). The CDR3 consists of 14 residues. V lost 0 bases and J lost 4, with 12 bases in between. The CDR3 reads CSARDHFFRTEAFF. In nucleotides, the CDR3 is TGCAGTGCTAGAGATCACTTTTTTCGCACTGAAGCTTTCTTT.

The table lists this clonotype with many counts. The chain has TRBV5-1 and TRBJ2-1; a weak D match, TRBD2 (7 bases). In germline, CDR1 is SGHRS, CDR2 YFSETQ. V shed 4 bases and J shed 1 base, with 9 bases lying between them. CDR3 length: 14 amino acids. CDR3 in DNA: TGCGCCAGCAGCGGGGGGGCGTCCTACAATGAGCAGTTCTTC. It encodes CASSGGASYNEQFF.

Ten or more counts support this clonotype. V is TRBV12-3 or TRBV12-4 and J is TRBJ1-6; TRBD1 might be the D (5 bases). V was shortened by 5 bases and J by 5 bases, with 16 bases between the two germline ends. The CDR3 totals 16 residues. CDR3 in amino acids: CASSPQGSSNNSPLHF. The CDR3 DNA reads TGTGCCAGCAGTCCCCAGGGCAGCTCGAATAATTCACCCCTCCACTTT.

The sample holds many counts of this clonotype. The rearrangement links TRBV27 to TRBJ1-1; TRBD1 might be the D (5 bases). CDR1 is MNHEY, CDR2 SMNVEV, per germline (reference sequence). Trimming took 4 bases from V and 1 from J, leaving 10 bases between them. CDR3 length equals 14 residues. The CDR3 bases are TGTGCCAGCAGTTCAGGGAGCCCGAACACTGAAGCTTTCTTT. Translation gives CASSSGSPNTEAFF.

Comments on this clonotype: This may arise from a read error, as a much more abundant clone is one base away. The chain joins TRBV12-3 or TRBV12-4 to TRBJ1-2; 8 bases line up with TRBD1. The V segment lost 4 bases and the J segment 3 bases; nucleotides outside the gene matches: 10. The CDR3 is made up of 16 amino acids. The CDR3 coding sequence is TGTGCCAGCAGTTCAGGGGGCGCTGGGGCCGACTATGGCTACACCTTC. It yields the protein CASSSGGAGADYGYTF.

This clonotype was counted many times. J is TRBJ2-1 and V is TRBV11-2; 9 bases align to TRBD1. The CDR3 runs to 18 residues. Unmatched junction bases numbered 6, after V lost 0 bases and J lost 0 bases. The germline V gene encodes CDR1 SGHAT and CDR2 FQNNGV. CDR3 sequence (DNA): TGTGCCAGCAGCTTAGAAGCCGGGACAGGGAGCTCCTACAATGAGCAGTTCTTC. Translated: CASSLEAGTGSSYNEQFF.

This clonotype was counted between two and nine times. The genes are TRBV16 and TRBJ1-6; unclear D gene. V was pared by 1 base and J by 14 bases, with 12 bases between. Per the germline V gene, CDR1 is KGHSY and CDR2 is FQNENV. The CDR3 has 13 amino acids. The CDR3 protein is CASSQLAASTLHF. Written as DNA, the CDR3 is TGTGCCAGCAGCCAATTGGCCGCCTCCACCCTCCACTTT.

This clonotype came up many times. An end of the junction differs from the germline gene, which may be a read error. CDR3 amino acids: CASSQDRSRGTGNTIYF. CDR3 bases: TGTGCCAGCAGCCAAGACCGGAGTCGGGGGACCGGAAACACCATATATTTT. This chain uses TRBV4-3 with TRBJ1-3; a possible D gene is TRBD1 (5 bases). This CDR3 is 17 amino acids long. In germline, CDR1 is LGHNA, CDR2 YSLEER.

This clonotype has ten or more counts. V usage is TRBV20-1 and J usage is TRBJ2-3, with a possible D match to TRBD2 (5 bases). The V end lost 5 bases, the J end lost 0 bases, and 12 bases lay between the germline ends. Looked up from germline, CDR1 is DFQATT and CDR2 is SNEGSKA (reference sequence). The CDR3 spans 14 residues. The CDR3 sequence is CSADGADSTDTQYF. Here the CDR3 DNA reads TGCAGTGCTGATGGAGCGGATAGCACAGATACGCAGTATTTT.

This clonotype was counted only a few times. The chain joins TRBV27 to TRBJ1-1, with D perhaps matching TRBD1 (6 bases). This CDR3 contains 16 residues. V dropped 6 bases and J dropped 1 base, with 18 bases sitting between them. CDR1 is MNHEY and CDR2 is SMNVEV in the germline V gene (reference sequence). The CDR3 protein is CASRLQGGVPNTEAFF. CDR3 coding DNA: TGTGCCAGCAGGCTACAAGGGGGGGTCCCGAACACTGAAGCTTTCTTT.

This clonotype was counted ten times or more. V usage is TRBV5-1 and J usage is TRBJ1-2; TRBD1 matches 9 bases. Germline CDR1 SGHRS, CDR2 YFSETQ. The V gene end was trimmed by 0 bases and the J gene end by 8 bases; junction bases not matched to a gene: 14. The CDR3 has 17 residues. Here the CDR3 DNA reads TGCGCCAGCAGCTTGGATACCCCCGGGACAGGGAGTGACGGCTACACCTTC. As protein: CASSLDTPGTGSDGYTF.

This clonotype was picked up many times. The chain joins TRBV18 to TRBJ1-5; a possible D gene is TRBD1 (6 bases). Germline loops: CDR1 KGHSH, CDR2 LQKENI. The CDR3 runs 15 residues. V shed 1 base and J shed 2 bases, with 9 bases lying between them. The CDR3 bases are TGTGCCAGCTCACCACGGACAGATGGCAATCAGCCCCAGCATTTT. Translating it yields CASSPRTDGNQPQHF.

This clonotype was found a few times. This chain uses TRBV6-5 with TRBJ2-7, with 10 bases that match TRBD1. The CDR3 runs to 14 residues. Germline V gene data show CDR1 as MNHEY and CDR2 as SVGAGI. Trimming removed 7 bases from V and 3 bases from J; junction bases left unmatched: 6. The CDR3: CASTSGQGSYEQYF. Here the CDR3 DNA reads TGTGCCAGCACTTCGGGACAGGGGAGCTACGAGCAGTACTTC.

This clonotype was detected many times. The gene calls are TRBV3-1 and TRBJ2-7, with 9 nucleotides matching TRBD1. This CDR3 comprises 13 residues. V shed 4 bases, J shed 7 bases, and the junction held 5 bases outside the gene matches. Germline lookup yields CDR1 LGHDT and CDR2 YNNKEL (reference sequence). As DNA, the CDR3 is TGTGCCAGCAGCCTATGGACAGGGGATGAGCAGTACTTC. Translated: CASSLWTGDEQYF.